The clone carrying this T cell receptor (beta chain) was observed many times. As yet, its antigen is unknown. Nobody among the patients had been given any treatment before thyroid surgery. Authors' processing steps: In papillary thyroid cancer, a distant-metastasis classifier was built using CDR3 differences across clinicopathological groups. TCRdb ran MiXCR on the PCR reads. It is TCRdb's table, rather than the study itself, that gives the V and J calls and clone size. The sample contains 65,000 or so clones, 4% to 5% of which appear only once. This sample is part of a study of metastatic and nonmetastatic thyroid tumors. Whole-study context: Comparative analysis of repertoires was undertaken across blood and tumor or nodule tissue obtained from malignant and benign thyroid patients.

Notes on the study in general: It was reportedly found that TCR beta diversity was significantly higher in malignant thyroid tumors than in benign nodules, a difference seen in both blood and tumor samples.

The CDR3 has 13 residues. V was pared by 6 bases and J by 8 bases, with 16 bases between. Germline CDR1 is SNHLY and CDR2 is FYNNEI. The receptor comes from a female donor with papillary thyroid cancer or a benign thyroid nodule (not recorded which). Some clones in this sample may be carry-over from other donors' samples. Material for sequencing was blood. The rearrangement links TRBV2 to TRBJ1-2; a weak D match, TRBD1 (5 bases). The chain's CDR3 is CASSQNERQGYTF. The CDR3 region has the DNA TGTGCCAGCAGCCAAAACGAGAGACAGGGCTACACCTTC.